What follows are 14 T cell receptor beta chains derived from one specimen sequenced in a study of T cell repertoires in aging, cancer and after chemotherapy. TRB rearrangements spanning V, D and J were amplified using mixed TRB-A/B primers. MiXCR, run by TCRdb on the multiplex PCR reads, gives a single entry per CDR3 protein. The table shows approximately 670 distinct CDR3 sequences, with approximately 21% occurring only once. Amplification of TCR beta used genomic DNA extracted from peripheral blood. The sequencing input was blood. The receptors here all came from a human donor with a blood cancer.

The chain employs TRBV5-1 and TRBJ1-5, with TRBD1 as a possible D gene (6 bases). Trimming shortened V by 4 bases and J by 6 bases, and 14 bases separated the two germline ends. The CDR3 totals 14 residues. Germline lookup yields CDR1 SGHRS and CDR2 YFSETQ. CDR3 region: CASSPGQSGQPQHF. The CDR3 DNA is TGCGCCAGCAGCCCCGGACAGTCAGGTCAGCCCCAGCATTTT.

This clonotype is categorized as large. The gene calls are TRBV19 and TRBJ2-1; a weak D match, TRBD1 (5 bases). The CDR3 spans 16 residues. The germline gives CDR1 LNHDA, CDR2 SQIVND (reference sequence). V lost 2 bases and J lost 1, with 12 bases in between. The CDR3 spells CASSITGPRSYNEQFF. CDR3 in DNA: TGTGCCAGTAGTATAACAGGCCCGAGGTCCTACAATGAGCAGTTCTTC.

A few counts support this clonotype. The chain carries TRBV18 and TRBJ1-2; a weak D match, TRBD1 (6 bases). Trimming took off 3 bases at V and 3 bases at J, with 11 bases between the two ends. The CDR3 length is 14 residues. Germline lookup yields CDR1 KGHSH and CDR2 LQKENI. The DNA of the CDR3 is TGTGCCAGCTCACCCCCGGCAGGGGACTATGGCTACACCTTC. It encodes CASSPPAGDYGYTF.

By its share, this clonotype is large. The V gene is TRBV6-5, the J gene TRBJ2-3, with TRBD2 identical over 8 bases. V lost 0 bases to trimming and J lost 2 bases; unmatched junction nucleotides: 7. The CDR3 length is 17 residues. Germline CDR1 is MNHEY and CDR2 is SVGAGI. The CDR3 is CASSYSPLAGSTDTQYF. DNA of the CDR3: TGTGCCAGCAGTTACTCGCCGCTAGCGGGTTCCACAGATACGCAGTATTTT.

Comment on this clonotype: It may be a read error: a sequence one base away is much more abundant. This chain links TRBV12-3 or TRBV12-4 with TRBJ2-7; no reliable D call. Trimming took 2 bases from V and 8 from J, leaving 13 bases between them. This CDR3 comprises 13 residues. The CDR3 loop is CASSLRAVYKQYF. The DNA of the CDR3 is TGTGCCAGCAGTTTACGGGCAGTTTACAAGCAGTACTTC.

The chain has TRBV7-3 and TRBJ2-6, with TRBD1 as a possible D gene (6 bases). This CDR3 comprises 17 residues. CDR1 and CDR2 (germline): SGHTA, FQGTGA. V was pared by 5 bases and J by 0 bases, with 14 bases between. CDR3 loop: CASSPGTFSSGANVLTF. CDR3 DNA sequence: TGTGCCAGCAGCCCCGGGACATTTTCCTCTGGGGCCAACGTCCTGACTTTC.

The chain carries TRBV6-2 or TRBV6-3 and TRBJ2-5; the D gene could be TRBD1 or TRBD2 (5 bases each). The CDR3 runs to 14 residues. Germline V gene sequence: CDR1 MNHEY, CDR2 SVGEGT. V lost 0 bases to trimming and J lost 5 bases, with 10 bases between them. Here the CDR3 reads CASSYSRWGETQYF. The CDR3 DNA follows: TGTGCCAGCAGTTACTCCCGGTGGGGGGAGACCCAGTACTTC.

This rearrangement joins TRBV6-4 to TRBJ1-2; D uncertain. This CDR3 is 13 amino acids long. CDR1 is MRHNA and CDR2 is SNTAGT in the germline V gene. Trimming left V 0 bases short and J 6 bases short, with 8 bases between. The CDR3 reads CASSDSSGNGYTF. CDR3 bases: TGTGCCAGCAGTGACTCGAGCGGGAATGGCTACACCTTC.

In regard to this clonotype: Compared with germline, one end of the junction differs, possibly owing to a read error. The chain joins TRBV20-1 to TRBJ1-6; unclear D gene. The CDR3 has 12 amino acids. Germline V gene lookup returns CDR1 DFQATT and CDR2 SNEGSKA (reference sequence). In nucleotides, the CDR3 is TGCAGTGCTAGTCCCGAGTTTAGACCCTTCCACTTT. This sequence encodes CSASPEFRPFHF.

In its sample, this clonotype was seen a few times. CDR3 amino acids: CSATTGEDYNEQFF. The CDR3 DNA reads as TGCAGTGCTACTACGGGGGAGGACTACAATGAGCAGTTCTTC. The chain carries TRBV20-1 and TRBJ2-1; tentatively, D is TRBD2 (6 bases). V was cut by 4 bases and J by 3 bases, with 13 bases left in between. The CDR3 sequence is 14 residues long. Looked up from germline, CDR1 is DFQATT and CDR2 is SNEGSKA (reference sequence).

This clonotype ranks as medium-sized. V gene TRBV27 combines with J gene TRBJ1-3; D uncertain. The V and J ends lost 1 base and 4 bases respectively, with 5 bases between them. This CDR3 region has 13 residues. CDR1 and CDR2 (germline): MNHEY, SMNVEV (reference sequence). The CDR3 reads CASSLLTGNTIYF. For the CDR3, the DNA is TGTGCCAGCAGTTTATTAACCGGAAACACCATATATTTT.

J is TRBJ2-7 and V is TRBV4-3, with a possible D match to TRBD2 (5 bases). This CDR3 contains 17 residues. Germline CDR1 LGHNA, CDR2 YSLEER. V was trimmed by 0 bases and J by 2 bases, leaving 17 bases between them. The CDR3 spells CASSQDVFGEKTYEQYF. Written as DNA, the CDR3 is TGCGCCAGCAGCCAAGACGTCTTTGGGGAGAAAACCTACGAGCAGTACTTC.

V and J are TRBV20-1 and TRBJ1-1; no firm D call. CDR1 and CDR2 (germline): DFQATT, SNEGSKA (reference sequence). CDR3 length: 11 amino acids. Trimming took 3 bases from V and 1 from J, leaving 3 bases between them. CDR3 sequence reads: CSARRNTEAFF. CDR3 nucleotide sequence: TGCAGTGCTAGGCGGAACACTGAAGCTTTCTTT.

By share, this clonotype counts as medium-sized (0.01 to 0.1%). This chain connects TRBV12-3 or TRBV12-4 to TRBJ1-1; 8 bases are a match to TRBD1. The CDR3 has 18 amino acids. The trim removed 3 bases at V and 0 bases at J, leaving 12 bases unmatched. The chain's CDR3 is CASSFLPQGARMNTEAFF. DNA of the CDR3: TGTGCCAGCAGTTTTCTCCCGCAGGGGGCAAGAATGAACACTGAAGCTTTCTTT.